This T cell receptor beta chain was profiled in a study of control samples from healthy donors and cancer patients. Measured with immunoSEQ multiplex PCR; TCRdb has only the in-frame clones, and not every one. The data contain about 41,000 clones, around 94% of them singletons. In this sample, this clone turned up once. V lost 1 base and J lost 2, with 20 bases in between. The CDR3 spans 17 residues. Germline V gene sequence: CDR1 GTSNPN, CDR2 SVGIG (reference sequence). What was sequenced was blood. The chain is built from TRBV30 and TRBJ1-2; D not resolved. The sequence was obtained from a man in his 60s in good health. The CDR3 protein is CAWSGEGGRNPNYGYTF. As DNA, the CDR3 is TGTGCCTGGAGTGGGGAGGGCGGCAGGAACCCCAACTATGGCTACACCTTC.